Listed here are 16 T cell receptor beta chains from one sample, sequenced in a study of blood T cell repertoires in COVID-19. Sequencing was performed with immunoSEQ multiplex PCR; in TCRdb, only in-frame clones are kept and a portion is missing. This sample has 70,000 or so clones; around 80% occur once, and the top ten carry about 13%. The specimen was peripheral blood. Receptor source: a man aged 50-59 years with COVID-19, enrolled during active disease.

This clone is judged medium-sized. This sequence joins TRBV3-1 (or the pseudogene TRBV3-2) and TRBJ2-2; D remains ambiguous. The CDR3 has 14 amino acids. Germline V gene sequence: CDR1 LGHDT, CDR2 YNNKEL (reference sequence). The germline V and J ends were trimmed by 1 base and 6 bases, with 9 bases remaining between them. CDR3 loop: CASSQALGSGELFF. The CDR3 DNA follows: TGTGCCAGCAGCCAAGCTCTCGGGTCCGGGGAGCTGTTTTTT.

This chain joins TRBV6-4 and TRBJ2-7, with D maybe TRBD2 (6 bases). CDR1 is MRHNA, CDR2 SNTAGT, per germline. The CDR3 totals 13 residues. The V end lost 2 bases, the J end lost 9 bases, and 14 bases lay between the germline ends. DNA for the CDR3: TGTGCCAGCAGTGACACGGAGGGGAAGGGGCAGTACTTC. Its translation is CASSDTEGKGQYF.

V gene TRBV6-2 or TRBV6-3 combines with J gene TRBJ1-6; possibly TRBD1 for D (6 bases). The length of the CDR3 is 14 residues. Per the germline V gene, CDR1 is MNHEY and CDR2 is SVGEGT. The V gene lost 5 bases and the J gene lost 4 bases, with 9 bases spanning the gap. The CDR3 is CASSLRGYNSPLHF. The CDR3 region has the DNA TGTGCCAGCAGTCTCAGGGGTTATAATTCACCCCTCCACTTT.

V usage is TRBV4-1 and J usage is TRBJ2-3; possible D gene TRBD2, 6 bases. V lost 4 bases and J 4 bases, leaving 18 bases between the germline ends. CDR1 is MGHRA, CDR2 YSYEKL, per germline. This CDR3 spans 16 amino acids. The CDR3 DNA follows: TGCGCCAGCAGCCCTCTAGCGTCAAGAGGGGCAGATACGCAGTATTTT. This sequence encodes CASSPLASRGADTQYF.

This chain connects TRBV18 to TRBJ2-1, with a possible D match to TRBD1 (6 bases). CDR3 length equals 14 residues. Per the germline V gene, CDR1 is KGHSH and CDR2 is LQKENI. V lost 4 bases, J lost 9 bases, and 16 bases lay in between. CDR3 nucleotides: TGTGCCAGCTCACTCCGGGACATCCAGATTGAGCAGTTCTTC. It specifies CASSLRDIQIEQFF.

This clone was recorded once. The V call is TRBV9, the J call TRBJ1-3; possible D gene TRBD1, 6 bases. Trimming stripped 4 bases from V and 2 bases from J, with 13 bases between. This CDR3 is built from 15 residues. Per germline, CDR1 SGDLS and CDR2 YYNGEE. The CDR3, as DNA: TGTGCCAGCAGCCAGAGGGGGTCCCCTGGAAACACCATATATTTT. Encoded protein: CASSQRGSPGNTIYF. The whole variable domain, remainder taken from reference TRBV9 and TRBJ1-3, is DSGVTQTPKHLITATGQRVTLRCSPRSGDLSVYWYQQSLDQGLQFLIQYYNGEERAKGNILERFSAQQFPDLHSELNLSSLELGDSALYFCASSQRGSPGNTIYFGEGSWLTVV.

CDR3 in DNA: TGCGCCAGCAGCTTGGTAGCTGGGAGCCAGGGGTATGGCTACACCTTC. Its translation is CASSLVAGSQGYGYTF. The chain is built from TRBV5-1 and TRBJ1-2; D might be TRBD1 (6 bases). The CDR3 has 16 amino acids. The V and J ends lost 0 bases and 5 bases respectively, with 17 bases between them. Germline-derived CDR1 and CDR2 are SGHRS and YFSETQ.

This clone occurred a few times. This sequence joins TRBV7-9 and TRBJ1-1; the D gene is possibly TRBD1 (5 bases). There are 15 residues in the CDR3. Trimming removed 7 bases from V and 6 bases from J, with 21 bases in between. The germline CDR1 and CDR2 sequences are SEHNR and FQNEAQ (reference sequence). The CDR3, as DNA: TGTGCCAGCACCCGTAGGGAGCGGGGGGTCGCTGAAGCTTTCTTT. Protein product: CASTRRERGVAEAFF.

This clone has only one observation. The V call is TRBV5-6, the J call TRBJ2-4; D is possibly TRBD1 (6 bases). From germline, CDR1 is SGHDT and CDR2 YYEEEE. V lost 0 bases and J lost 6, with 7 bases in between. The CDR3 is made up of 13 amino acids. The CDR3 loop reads CASSLGGLNIQYF. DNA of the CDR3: TGTGCCAGCAGCTTGGGGGGGCTAAACATTCAGTACTTC.

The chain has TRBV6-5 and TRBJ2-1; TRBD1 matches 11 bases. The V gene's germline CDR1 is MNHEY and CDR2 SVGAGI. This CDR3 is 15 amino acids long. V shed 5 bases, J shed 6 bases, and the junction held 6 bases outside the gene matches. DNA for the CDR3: TGTGCCAGCAGTACCGCCGGGACAGGGGGCAATGAGCAGTTCTTC. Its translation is CASSTAGTGGNEQFF.

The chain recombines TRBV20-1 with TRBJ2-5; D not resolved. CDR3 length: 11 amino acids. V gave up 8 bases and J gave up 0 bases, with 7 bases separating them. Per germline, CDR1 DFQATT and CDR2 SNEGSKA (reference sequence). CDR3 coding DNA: TGCAGTACCGAGTACCAAGAGACCCAGTACTTC. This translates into CSTEYQETQYF.

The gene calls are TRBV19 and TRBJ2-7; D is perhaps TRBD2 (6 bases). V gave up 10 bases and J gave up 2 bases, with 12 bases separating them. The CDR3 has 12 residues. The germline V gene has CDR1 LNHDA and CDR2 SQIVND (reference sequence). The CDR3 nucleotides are TGTGCCACCGGGGAGGATGCCTACGAGCAGTACTTC. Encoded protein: CATGEDAYEQYF.

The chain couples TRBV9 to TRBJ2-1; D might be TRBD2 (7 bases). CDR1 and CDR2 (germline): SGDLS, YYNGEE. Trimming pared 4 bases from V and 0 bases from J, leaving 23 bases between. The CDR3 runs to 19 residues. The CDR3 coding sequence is TGTGCCAGCAGCCCCCGAGGGGGGGGGCACGGGAGCTCCTACAATGAGCAGTTCTTC. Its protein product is CASSPRGGGHGSSYNEQFF.

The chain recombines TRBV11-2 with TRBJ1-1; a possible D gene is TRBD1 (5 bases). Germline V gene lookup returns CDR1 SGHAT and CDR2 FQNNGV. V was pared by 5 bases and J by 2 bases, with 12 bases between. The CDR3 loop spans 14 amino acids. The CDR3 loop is CASSTFGGNTEAFF. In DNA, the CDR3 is TGTGCCAGCAGCACGTTCGGGGGAAACACTGAAGCTTTCTTT.

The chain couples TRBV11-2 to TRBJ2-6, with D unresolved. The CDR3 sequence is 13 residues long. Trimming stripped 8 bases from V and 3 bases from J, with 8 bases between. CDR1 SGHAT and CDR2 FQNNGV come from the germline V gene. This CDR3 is CASCVYGANVLTF. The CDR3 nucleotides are TGTGCCAGCTGCGTCTATGGGGCCAACGTCCTGACTTTC.

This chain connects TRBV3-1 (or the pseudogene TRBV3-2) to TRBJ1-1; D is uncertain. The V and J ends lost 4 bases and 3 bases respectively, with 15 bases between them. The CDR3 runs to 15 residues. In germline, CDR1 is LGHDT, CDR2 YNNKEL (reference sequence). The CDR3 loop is CASSPRAGKDTEAFF. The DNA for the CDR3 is TGTGCCAGCAGCCCCCGGGCGGGGAAGGACACTGAAGCTTTCTTT.